This T cell receptor (beta chain) was obtained from a study of blood T cell repertoires in COVID-19. TCRdb keeps only in-frame clones here, not all; method: immunoSEQ multiplex PCR. The sample includes approximately 100,000 clones, 84% of them seen just once. Germline CDR1 is LGHDT and CDR2 is YNNKEL (reference sequence). The CDR3 is made up of 14 amino acids. Trimming shortened V by 4 bases and J by 1 base, and 10 bases separated the two germline ends. Sequenced sample: peripheral blood. The receptor comes from a man in his sixties with acute or convalescent COVID-19. This rearrangement joins TRBV3-1 (or the pseudogene TRBV3-2) to TRBJ1-1; the D is unclear. The CDR3 sequence is CASSLGRGNTEAFF. DNA of the CDR3: TGTGCCAGCAGCCTCGGACGGGGGAACACTGAAGCTTTCTTT.